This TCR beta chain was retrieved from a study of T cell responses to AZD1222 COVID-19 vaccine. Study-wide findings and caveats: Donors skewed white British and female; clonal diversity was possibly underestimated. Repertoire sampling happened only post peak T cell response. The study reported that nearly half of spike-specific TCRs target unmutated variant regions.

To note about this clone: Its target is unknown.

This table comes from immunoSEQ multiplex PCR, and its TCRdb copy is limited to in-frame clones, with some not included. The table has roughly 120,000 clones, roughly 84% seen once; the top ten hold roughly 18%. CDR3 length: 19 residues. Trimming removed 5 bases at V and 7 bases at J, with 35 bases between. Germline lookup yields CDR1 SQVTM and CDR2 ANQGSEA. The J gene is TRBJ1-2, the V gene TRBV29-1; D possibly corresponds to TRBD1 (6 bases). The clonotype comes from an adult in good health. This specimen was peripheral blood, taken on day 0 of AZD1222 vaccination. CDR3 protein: CSVISPLDAPEGGPSGYTF. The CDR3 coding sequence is TGCAGCGTTATATCCCCGTTGGACGCCCCCGAAGGGGGACCGTCTGGCTACACCTTC. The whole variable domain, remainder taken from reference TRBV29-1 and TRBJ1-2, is SAVISQKPSRDICQRGTSLTIQCQVDSQVTMMFWYRQQPGQSLTLIATANQGSEATYESGFVIDKFPISRPNLTFSTLTVSNMSPEDSSIYLCSVISPLDAPEGGPSGYTFGSGTRLTVV.